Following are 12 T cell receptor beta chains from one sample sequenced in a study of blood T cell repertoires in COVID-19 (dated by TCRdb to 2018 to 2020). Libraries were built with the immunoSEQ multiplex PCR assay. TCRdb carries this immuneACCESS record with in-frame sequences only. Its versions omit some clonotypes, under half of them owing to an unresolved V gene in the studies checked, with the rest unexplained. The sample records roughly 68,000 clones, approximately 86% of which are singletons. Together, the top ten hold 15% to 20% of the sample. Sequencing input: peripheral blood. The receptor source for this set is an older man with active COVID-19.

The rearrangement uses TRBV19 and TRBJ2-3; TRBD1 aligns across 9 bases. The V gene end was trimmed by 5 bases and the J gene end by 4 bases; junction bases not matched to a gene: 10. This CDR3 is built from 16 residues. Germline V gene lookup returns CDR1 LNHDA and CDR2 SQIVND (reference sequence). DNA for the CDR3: TGTGCCAGTAGTGCCCGCGGGACAGGGATGGCAGATACGCAGTATTTT. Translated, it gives CASSARGTGMADTQYF.

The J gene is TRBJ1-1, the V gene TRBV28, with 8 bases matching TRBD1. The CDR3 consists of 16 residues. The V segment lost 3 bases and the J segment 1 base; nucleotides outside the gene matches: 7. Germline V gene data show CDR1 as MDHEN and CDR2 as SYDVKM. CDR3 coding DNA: TGTGCCAGCAGTTTTCGGACAGGGAGATCGAACACTGAAGCTTTCTTT. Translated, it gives CASSFRTGRSNTEAFF. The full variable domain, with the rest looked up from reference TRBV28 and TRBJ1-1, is DVKVTQSSRYLVKRTGEKVFLECVQDMDHENMFWYRQDPGLGLRLIYFSYDVKMKEKGDIPEGYSVSREKKERFSLILESASTNQTSMYLCASSFRTGRSNTEAFFGQGTRLTVV.

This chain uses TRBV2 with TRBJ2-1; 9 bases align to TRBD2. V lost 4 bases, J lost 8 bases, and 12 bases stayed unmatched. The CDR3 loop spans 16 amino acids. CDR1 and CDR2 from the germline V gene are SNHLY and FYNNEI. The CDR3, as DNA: TGTGCCAGCAGTGTGAGGAAGCGGGGGGTAACCCATGAGCAGTTCTTC. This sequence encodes CASSVRKRGVTHEQFF.

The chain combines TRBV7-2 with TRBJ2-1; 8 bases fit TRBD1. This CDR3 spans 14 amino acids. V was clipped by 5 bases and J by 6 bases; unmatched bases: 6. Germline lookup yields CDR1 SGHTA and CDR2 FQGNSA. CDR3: CASSADRALNEQFF. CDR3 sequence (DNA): TGTGCCAGCAGCGCGGACAGGGCGCTCAATGAGCAGTTCTTC.

The CDR3 loop is CASSQARTGRGELFF. The CDR3 DNA reads TGTGCCAGCAGCCAAGCCAGGACAGGACGCGGGGAGCTGTTTTTT. The V call is TRBV3-1 (or the pseudogene TRBV3-2), the J call TRBJ2-2; 7 nucleotides match TRBD1. The trim removed 1 base at V and 7 bases at J, leaving 6 bases unmatched. The CDR3 consists of 15 residues. Germline V gene lookup returns CDR1 LGHDT and CDR2 YNNKEL (reference sequence).

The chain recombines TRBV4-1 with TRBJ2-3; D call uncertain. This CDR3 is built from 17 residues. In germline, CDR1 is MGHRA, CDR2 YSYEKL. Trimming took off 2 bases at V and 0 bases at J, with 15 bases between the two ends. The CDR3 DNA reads TGCGCCAGCAGCCAACTACCCTCGGAGACTAGCACAGATACGCAGTATTTT. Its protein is CASSQLPSETSTDTQYF.

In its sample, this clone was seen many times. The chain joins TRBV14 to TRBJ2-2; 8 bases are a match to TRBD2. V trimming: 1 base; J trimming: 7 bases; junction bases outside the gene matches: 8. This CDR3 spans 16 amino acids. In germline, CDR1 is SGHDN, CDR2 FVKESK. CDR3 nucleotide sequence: TGTGCCAGCAGCCAAGGAAGCGGGAGAAGAATCGGGGAGCTGTTTTTT. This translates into CASSQGSGRRIGELFF.

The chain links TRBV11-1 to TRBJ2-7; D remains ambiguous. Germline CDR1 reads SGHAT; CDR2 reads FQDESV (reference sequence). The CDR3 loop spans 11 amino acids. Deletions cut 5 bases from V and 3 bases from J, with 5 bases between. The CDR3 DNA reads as TGTGCCAGCAGCCGTAGCTACGAGCAGTACTTC. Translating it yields CASSRSYEQYF.

Here the CDR3 DNA reads TGTGCCACCAGCAGAGGCAGGGTCGGGGAGCAGTACTTC. This gives the protein CATSRGRVGEQYF. The chain couples TRBV15 to TRBJ2-7; tentatively, D is TRBD1 (5 bases). The CDR3 contains 13 residues. Germline CDR1 LNHNV, CDR2 YYDKDF (reference sequence). V was pared by 1 base and J by 7 bases, with 11 bases between.

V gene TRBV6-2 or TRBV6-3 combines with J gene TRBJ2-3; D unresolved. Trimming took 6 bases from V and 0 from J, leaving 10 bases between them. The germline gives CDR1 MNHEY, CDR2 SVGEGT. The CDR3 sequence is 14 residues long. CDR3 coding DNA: TGTGCCAGCAGCTCGGTCTTTAGCACAGATACGCAGTATTTT. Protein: CASSSVFSTDTQYF.

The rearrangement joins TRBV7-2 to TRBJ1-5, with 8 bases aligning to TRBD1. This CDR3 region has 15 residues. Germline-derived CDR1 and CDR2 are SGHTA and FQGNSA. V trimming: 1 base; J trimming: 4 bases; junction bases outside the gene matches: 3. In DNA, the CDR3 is TGTGCCAGCAGCTTAGTTCAGGGGGCTAATCAGCCCCAGCATTTT. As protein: CASSLVQGANQPQHF.

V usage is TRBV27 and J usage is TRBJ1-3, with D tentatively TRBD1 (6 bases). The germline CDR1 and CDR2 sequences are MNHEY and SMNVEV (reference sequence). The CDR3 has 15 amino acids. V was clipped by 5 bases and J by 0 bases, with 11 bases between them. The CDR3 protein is CASSMTGDSGNTIYF. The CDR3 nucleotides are TGTGCCAGCAGTATGACAGGAGACTCTGGAAACACCATATATTTT.